The next 11 T cell receptor beta chains were all read from a single sample in a study of shared clonotypes between healthy human individuals. Profiled with immunoSEQ multiplex PCR; TCRdb holds only in-frame clones, not every one. The data hold some 1 million clones, with roughly 80% observed a single time. Sample: memory CD4+ T cells sorted from blood. The sample's subset: CD45RA-negative fraction. The receptors were sampled from a man between 18 and 35 years old in good health.

V and J are TRBV6-5 and TRBJ1-5, with D uncertain. The CDR3 spans 13 residues. CDR1 is MNHEY, CDR2 SVGAGI, per germline. The germline V and J ends were trimmed by 2 bases and 4 bases, with 6 bases remaining between them. CDR3 in DNA: TGTGCCAGCAGTTACGGGTTAAATCAGCCCCAGCATTTT. Protein sequence: CASSYGLNQPQHF.

This clone was found many times. CDR3 DNA: TGTGCCTGGAGTATTAGCGGGAGGGGGGGTACGCAGTATTTT. Amino acid sequence: CAWSISGRGGTQYF. The rearrangement uses TRBV30 and TRBJ2-3, with 11 bases lining up with TRBD2. The ends lost 2 bases at V and 8 bases at J; junction bases unmatched: 6. This CDR3 comprises 14 residues. Looked up from germline, CDR1 is GTSNPN and CDR2 is SVGIG (reference sequence).

The chain is built from TRBV2 and TRBJ1-5, with D tentatively TRBD1 (6 bases). With 10 bases removed from V and 4 bases from J, the gap between germline ends came to 14 bases. Germline V gene data show CDR1 as SNHLY and CDR2 as FYNNEI. This CDR3 is built from 13 residues. Written as DNA, the CDR3 is TGTGCCACGAGGGGGGAGGGTAATCAGCCCCAGCATTTT. This codes for CATRGEGNQPQHF.

The genes are TRBV6-1 and TRBJ1-5; no clear D. V was trimmed by 3 bases and J by 0 bases, leaving 9 bases between them. Germline CDR1 reads MNHNS; CDR2 reads SASEGT. This CDR3 is built from 15 residues. DNA for the CDR3: TGTGCCAGCAGTGATTACGGCTATAGCAATCAGCCCCAGCATTTT. Its protein product is CASSDYGYSNQPQHF.

This clone has a single count. The same CDR3 can be traced to other DNA sequences in this sample. The chain couples TRBV18 to TRBJ2-3; no firm D call. Germline CDR1 reads KGHSH; CDR2 reads LQKENI. The V and J ends lost 6 bases and 7 bases respectively, with 11 bases between them. The CDR3 spans 12 residues. CDR3 sequence: CASSLERNTQYF. The CDR3 nucleotides read TGTGCCAGCTCCCTGGAGAGGAATACGCAGTATTTT.

This clone occurred once. The chain is built from TRBV5-1 and TRBJ2-7, with D possibly matching TRBD2 (6 bases). The CDR3 runs 16 residues. The V gene lost 0 bases and the J gene lost 2 bases, with 15 bases spanning the gap. Per the germline V gene, CDR1 is SGHRS and CDR2 is YFSETQ. The CDR3: CASSLGGTGVPYEQYF. Written as DNA, the CDR3 is TGCGCCAGCAGCTTGGGGGGGACGGGGGTTCCCTACGAGCAGTACTTC. The full variable domain, rest sourced from reference TRBV5-1 and TRBJ2-7, is KAGVTQTPRYLIKTRGQQVTLSCSPISGHRSVSWYQQTPGQGLQFLFEYFSETQRNKGNFPGRFSGRQFSNSRSEMNVSTLELGDSALYLCASSLGGTGVPYEQYFGPGTRLTVT.

To note about this clone: In the same sample, other DNA sequences code for this CDR3. The V call is TRBV28, the J call TRBJ2-7; 7 positions agree with TRBD1. Germline V gene lookup returns CDR1 MDHEN and CDR2 SYDVKM. V lost 4 bases to trimming and J lost 2 bases; unmatched junction nucleotides: 5. CDR3 length: 14 residues. The CDR3 sequence is CASSSSGQAYEQYF. The CDR3 nucleotides are TGTGCCAGCAGTTCCAGCGGACAGGCCTACGAGCAGTACTTC.

The rearrangement links TRBV16 to TRBJ1-1, with a weak D call TRBD1 (5 bases). Germline V lookup: CDR1 KGHSY, CDR2 FQNENV. The CDR3 spans 14 residues. V was trimmed by 4 bases and J by 6 bases, leaving 15 bases between them. CDR3 nucleotide sequence: TGTGCCAGCAGCCCCCGAGTGGGGGGAGCTGAAGCTTTCTTT. Translating it yields CASSPRVGGAEAFF.

This clone was observed a few times. The chain uses TRBV2 and TRBJ1-5, with TRBD1 matching over 11 bases. Germline trimming cut 5 bases from V and 6 bases from J; bases unmatched to any gene: 3. CDR3 size: 14 residues. The germline gives CDR1 SNHLY, CDR2 FYNNEI. The CDR3 sequence is CASSIGQGAQPQHF. CDR3 nucleotide sequence: TGTGCCAGCAGTATTGGACAGGGGGCTCAGCCCCAGCATTTT.

This clone was detected ten times or more. The V and J genes are TRBV14 and TRBJ2-7; 16 nucleotides match TRBD2. This CDR3 has 15 residues. The ends lost 5 bases at V and 6 bases at J; junction bases unmatched: 4. CDR1 SGHDN and CDR2 FVKESK come from the germline V gene. CDR3 DNA sequence: TGTGCCAGCAGCGTGGGGACTAGCGGGAGGGTCGAGCAGTACTTC. Translating it yields CASSVGTSGRVEQYF.

The chain joins TRBV19 to TRBJ1-1; D is unresolved. V shed 3 bases and J shed 4 bases, with 9 bases lying between them. The CDR3 has 13 residues. Germline V gene data show CDR1 as LNHDA and CDR2 as SQIVND (reference sequence). The CDR3 loop is CASSMGGVTEAFF. In DNA form, the CDR3 reads TGTGCCAGTAGTATGGGTGGGGTCACTGAAGCTTTCTTT.